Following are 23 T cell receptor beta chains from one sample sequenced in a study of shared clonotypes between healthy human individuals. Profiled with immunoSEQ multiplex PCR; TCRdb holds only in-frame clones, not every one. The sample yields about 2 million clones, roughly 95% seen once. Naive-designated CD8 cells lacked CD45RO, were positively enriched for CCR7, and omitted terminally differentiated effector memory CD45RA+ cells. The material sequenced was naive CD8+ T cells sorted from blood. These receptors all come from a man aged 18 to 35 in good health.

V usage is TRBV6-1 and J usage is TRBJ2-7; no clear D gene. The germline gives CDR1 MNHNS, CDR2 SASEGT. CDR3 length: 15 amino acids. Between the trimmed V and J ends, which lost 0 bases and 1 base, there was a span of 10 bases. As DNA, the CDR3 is TGTGCCAGCAGTGAAGCGGCATGGCAATCCTACGAGCAGTACTTC. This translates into CASSEAAWQSYEQYF.

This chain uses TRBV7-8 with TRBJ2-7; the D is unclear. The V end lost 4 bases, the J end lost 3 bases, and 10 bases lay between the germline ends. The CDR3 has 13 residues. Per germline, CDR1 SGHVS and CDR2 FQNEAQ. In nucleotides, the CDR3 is TGTGCCAGCAGCTCCCGTTCTAACTACGAGCAGTACTTC. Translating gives CASSSRSNYEQYF. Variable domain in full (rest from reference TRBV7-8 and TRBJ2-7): GAGVSQSPRYKVAKRGQDVALRCDPISGHVSLFWYQQALGQGPEFLTYFQNEAQLDKSGLPSDRFFAERPEGSVSTLKIQRTQQEDSAVYLCASSSRSNYEQYFGPGTRLTVT.

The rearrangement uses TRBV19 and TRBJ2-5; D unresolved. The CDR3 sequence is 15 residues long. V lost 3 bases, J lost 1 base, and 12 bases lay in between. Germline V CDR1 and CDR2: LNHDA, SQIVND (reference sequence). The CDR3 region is CASSMHLGPQETQYF. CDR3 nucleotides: TGTGCCAGTAGTATGCATTTAGGGCCCCAAGAGACCCAGTACTTC.

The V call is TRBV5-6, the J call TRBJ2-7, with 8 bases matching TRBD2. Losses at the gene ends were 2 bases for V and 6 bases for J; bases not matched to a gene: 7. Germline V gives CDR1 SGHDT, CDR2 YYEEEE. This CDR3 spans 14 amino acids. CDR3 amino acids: CASSFGSGGGEQYF. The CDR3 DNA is TGTGCCAGCAGCTTCGGGTCGGGAGGGGGCGAGCAGTACTTC.

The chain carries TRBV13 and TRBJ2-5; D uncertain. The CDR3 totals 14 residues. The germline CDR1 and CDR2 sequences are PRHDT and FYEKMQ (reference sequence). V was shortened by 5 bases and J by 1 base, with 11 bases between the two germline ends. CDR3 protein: CASSPLRSQETQYF. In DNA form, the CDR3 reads TGTGCCAGCAGCCCCTTGAGGTCCCAAGAGACCCAGTACTTC.

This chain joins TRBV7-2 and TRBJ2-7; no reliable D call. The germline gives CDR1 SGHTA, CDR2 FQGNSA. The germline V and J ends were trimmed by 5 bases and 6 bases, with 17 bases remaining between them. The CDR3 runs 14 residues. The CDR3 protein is CASSPFGRAVEQYF. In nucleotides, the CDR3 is TGTGCCAGCAGCCCTTTCGGACGGGCGGTCGAGCAGTACTTC.

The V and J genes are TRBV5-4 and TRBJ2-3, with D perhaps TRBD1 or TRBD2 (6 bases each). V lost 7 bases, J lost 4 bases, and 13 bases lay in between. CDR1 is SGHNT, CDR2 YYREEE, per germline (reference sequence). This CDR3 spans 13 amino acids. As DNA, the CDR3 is TGTGCCAGCCGGGGGCCCCCAGCAGATACGCAGTATTTT. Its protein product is CASRGPPADTQYF. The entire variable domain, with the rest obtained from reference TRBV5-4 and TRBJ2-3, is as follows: ETGVTQSPTHLIKTRGQQVTLRCSSQSGHNTVSWYQQALGQGPQFIFQYYREEENGRGNFPPRFSGLQFPNYSSELNVNALELDDSALYLCASRGPPADTQYFGPGTRLTVL.

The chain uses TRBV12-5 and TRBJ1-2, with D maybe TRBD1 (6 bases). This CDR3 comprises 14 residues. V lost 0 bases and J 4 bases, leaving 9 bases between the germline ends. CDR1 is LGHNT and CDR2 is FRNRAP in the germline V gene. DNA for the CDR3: TGTGCTAGTGGTTTGGTCCCAGGGGTCTATGGCTACACCTTC. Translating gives CASGLVPGVYGYTF.

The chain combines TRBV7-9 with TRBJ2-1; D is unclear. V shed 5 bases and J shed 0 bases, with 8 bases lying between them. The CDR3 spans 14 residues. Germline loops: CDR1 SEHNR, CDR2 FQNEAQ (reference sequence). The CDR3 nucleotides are TGTGCCAGCAGCCCGCGATACTCCTACAATGAGCAGTTCTTC. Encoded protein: CASSPRYSYNEQFF.

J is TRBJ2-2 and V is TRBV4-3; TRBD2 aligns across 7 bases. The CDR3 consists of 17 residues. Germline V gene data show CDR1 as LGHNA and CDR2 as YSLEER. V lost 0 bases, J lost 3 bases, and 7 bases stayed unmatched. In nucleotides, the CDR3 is TGCGCCAGCAGCCAAGATATTCGGGAGGCGTACACCGGGGAGCTGTTTTTT. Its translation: CASSQDIREAYTGELFF.

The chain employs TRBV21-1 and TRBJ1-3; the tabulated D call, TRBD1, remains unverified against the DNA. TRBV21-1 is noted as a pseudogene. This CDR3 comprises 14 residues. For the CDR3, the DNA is TGTGCCAGCAGCTACCGGGACAGGCCCACCACCATATATTTT. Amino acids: CASSYRDRPTTIYF.

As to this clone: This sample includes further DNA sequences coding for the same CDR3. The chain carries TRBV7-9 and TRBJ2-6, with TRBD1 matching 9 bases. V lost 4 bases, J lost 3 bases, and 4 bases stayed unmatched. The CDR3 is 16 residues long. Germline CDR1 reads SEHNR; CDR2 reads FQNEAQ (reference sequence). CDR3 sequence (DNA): TGTGCCAGCAGCTCAGACAGGGGGAGTGGGGCCAACGTCCTGACTTTC. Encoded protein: CASSSDRGSGANVLTF. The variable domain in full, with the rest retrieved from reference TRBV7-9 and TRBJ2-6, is DTGVSQNPRHKITKRGQNVTFRCDPISEHNRLYWYRQTLGQGPEFLTYFQNEAQLEKSRLLSDRFSAERPKGSFSTLEIQRTEQGDSAMYLCASSSDRGSGANVLTFGAGSRLTVL.

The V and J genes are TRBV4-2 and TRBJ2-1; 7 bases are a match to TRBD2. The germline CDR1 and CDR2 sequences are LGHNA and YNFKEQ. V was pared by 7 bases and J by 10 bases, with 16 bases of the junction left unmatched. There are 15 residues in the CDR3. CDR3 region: CASTSGERGPPEQFF. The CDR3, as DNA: TGTGCCAGCACCTCGGGGGAGCGGGGACCTCCGGAGCAGTTCTTC.

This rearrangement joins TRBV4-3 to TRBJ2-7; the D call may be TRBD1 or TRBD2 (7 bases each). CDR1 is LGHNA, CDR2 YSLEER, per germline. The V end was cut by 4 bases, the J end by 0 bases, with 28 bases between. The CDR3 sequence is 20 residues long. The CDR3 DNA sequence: TGCGCCAGCAGCCCCCAGGGGGGGGAGGGCCTCTATTACAACTCCTACGAGCAGTACTTC. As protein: CASSPQGGEGLYYNSYEQYF.

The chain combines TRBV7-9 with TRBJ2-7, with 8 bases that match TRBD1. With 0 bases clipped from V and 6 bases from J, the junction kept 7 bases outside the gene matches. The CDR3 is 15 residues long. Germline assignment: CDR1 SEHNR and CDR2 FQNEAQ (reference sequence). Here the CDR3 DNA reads TGTGCCAGCAGCTTAGCCCTCGGACAGGGAATCGAGCAGTACTTC. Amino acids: CASSLALGQGIEQYF.

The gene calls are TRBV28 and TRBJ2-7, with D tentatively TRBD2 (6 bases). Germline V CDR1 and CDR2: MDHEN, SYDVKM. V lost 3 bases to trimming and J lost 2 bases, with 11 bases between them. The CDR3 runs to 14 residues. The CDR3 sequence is CASSFSGTPYEQYF. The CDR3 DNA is TGTGCCAGCAGTTTTTCTGGGACTCCCTACGAGCAGTACTTC.

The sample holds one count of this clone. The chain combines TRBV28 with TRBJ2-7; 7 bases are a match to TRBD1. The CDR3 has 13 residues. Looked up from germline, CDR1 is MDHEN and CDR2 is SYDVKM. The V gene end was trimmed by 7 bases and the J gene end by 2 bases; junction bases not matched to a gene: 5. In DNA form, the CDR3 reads TGTGCCAGCAACCCGACAGGGACCTACGAGCAGTACTTC. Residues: CASNPTGTYEQYF.

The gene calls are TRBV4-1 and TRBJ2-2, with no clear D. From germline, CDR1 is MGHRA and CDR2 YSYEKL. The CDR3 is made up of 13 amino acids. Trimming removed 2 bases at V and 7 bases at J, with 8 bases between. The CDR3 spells CASSQPVGGELFF. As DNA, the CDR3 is TGCGCCAGCAGCCAACCGGTGGGCGGGGAGCTGTTTTTT.

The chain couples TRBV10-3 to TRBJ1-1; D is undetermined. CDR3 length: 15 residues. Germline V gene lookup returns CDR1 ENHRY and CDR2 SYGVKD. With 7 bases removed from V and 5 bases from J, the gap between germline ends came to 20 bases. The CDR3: CAITPNGSSGTEAFF. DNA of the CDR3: TGTGCCATCACCCCTAACGGCAGCTCGGGGACTGAAGCTTTCTTT.

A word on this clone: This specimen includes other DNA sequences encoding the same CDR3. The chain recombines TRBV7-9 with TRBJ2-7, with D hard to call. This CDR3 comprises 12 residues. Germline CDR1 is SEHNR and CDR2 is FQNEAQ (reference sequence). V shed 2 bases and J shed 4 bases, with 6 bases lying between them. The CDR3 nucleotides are TGTGCCAGCAGCTTAAGCTCGTACGAGCAGTACTTC. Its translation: CASSLSSYEQYF.

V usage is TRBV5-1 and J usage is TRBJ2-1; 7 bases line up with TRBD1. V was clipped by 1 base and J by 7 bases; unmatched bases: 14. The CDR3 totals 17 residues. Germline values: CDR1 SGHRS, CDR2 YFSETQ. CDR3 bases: TGCGCCAGCAGCTTGACGCTCCCGGGACAGTTTCTTAATGAGCAGTTCTTC. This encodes CASSLTLPGQFLNEQFF.

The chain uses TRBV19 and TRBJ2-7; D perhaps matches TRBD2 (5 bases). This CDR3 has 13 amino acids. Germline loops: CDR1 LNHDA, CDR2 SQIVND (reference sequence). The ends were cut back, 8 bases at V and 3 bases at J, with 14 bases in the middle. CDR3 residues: CASAFGESYEQYF. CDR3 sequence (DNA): TGTGCCAGTGCCTTCGGGGAAAGCTACGAGCAGTACTTC. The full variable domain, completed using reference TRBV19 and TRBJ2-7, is DGGITQSPKYLFRKEGQNVTLSCEQNLNHDAMYWYRQDPGQGLRLIYYSQIVNDFQKGDIAEGYSVSREKKESFPLTVTSAQKNPTAFYLCASAFGESYEQYFGPGTRLTVT.

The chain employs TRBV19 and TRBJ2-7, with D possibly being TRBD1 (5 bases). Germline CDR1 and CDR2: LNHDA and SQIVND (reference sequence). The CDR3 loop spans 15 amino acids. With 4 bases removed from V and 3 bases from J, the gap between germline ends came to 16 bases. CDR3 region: CASSTATDSLYEQYF. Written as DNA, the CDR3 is TGTGCCAGTAGTACCGCCACCGACAGCCTCTACGAGCAGTACTTC.